This T cell receptor (beta chain) was captured by sequencing in a study of T cell responses to AZD1222 COVID-19 vaccine. CDR3 length equals 13 residues. V lost 1 base and J lost 2, with 6 bases in between. Germline V gene lookup returns CDR1 SGHTS and CDR2 YDEGEE. About this clone: What it binds is unknown.

Regarding the study as a whole: White British donors predominated, females outnumbered males, and clonal diversity was possibly underestimated. Nearly half of spike-specific TCRs reportedly target unmutated variant regions.

Measured with immunoSEQ multiplex PCR; TCRdb has only the in-frame clones, and not every one. This table holds 100,000 or so clones, around 87% found once. Sample: peripheral blood, taken on day 0 of MenACWY control vaccination. The chain recombines TRBV5-8 with TRBJ1-2; D remains unclear. This TCR was recovered from an adult in good health. The CDR3 nucleotides read TGTGCCAGCAGCTTGACACCGAACTATGGCTACACCTTC. Translation gives CASSLTPNYGYTF.